The 25 T cell receptor beta chains below all came from one sample that was sequenced in a study of blood T cell repertoires in COVID-19 (dated by TCRdb to about 2020). Library preparation was by the immunoSEQ multiplex PCR assay. Here the immuneACCESS table is served through TCRdb, limited to in-frame sequences with V and J called. Missing clones are a known gap in these copies; in checked studies unresolved V genes cover under half, and the rest lacks a known reason. This sample lists about 53,000 clones; around 86% were detected once. The ten most abundant clones make up around 2.9% of the sample. Sequencing was performed on peripheral blood. These receptors were collected from an elderly man with acute or convalescent COVID-19.

The chain combines TRBV7-2 with TRBJ1-1; D gene ambiguous. CDR1 and CDR2 (germline): SGHTA, FQGNSA. The V end was cut by 4 bases, the J end by 1 base, with 13 bases between. The CDR3 has 15 residues. DNA of the CDR3: TGTGCCAGCAGCTACTCCCGAGGGCAGAACACTGAAGCTTTCTTT. Protein: CASSYSRGQNTEAFF. Full variable domain (rest looked up from reference TRBV7-2 and TRBJ1-1): GAGVSQSPSNKVTEKGKDVELRCDPISGHTALYWYRQSLGQGLEFLIYFQGNSAPDKSGLPSDRFSAERTGGSVSTLTIQRTQQEDSAVYLCASSYSRGQNTEAFFGQGTRLTVV.

The V call is TRBV5-1, the J call TRBJ2-3, with 9 bases that match TRBD2. This CDR3 contains 16 residues. After removal of 0 bases from V and 8 bases from J, the junction contained 10 bases not matched to a gene. Germline V CDR1 and CDR2: SGHRS, YFSETQ. Here the CDR3 DNA reads TGCGCCAGCAGCTTGGACGCGGGGGGGCCGGGAGTTACGCAGTATTTT. This sequence encodes CASSLDAGGPGVTQYF. Supplemented by reference TRBV5-1 and TRBJ2-3, the full variable domain reads KAGVTQTPRYLIKTRGQQVTLSCSPISGHRSVSWYQQTPGQGLQFLFEYFSETQRNKGNFPGRFSGRQFSNSRSEMNVSTLELGDSALYLCASSLDAGGPGVTQYFGPGTRLTVL.

The J gene is TRBJ1-2, the V gene TRBV3-1 (or the pseudogene TRBV3-2); TRBD1 agrees at 9 bases. The CDR3 sequence is 14 residues long. Unmatched junction bases numbered 8, after V lost 4 bases and J lost 8 bases. Per germline, CDR1 LGHDT and CDR2 YNNKEL (reference sequence). CDR3 sequence: CASSPHRGQGGYTF. The CDR3 DNA is TGTGCCAGCAGCCCACACAGGGGGCAGGGCGGCTACACCTTC.

This clone was seen more than once but under ten times. This sequence joins TRBV12-3 or TRBV12-4 and TRBJ1-2; no reliable D call. This CDR3 spans 13 amino acids. Trimming took off 6 bases at V and 3 bases at J, with 11 bases between the two ends. This chain's CDR3 is CASSPARHYGYTF. CDR3 nucleotide sequence: TGTGCCAGCAGCCCCGCCAGGCACTATGGCTACACCTTC.

The chain couples TRBV5-1 to TRBJ2-7; the D gene is possibly TRBD2 (7 bases). Germline-derived CDR1 and CDR2 are SGHRS and YFSETQ. Trimming cost V 4 bases and J 4 bases, with 15 bases left between them. The CDR3 extends over 14 amino acids. DNA of the CDR3: TGCGCCAGCAGCCCGACTGGGGGGGCGTACGAGCAGTACTTC. Protein product: CASSPTGGAYEQYF.

V is TRBV6-2 or TRBV6-3 and J is TRBJ2-2; D unclear. The germline V gene has CDR1 MNHEY and CDR2 SVGEGT. This CDR3 is 12 amino acids long. Trimming took off 4 bases at V and 2 bases at J, with 2 bases between the two ends. CDR3 sequence reads: CASSSNTGELFF. In DNA form, the CDR3 reads TGTGCCAGCAGTTCTAACACCGGGGAGCTGTTTTTT.

The rearrangement links TRBV2 to TRBJ1-3; D gene uncertain. This CDR3 region has 15 residues. Germline-derived CDR1 and CDR2 are SNHLY and FYNNEI. Trimming removed 2 bases from V and 4 bases from J, with 12 bases in between. The CDR3 nucleotides are TGTGCCAGCAGTGAATCCGGGATCAAGGGAAACACCATATATTTT. It specifies CASSESGIKGNTIYF.

This chain connects TRBV9 to TRBJ2-7, with TRBD2 matching over 8 bases. From germline, CDR1 is SGDLS and CDR2 YYNGEE. CDR3 length equals 16 residues. The V and J ends lost 1 base and 0 bases, in that order; junction bases with no gene match: 6. The CDR3 is CASSVRFGGASYEQYF. In DNA, the CDR3 is TGTGCCAGCAGCGTAAGGTTCGGGGGGGCCTCCTACGAGCAGTACTTC.

The CDR3: CAISWDRSYEQYF. CDR3 nucleotide sequence: TGTGCCATCAGTTGGGACAGGTCCTACGAGCAGTACTTC. V is TRBV10-3 and J is TRBJ2-7; 8 nucleotides match TRBD1. V gave up 5 bases and J gave up 1 base; unmatched junction bases: 1. Germline loops: CDR1 ENHRY, CDR2 SYGVKD. This CDR3 spans 13 amino acids.

This sequence joins TRBV4-3 and TRBJ1-2; 7 bases match TRBD1. Unmatched junction bases numbered 2, after V lost 4 bases and J lost 0 bases. The CDR3 loop spans 14 amino acids. Germline CDR1 LGHNA, CDR2 YSLEER. The CDR3 DNA reads as TGCGCCAGCAGCCCGACAGGGACTAACTATGGCTACACCTTC. This gives the protein CASSPTGTNYGYTF.

J is TRBJ2-1 and V is TRBV29-1; TRBD2 agrees at 9 bases. V lost 6 bases to trimming and J lost 5 bases; unmatched junction nucleotides: 5. The CDR3 spans 13 residues. The germline gives CDR1 SQVTM, CDR2 ANQGSEA. The CDR3 protein is CSVDSGGHNEQFF. CDR3 DNA sequence: TGCAGCGTGGATAGCGGGGGCCACAATGAGCAGTTCTTC.

The chain is built from TRBV6-5 and TRBJ1-2; D is ambiguous. Germline V gives CDR1 MNHEY, CDR2 SVGAGI. V was trimmed by 2 bases and J by 3 bases, leaving 16 bases between them. CDR3 length equals 16 residues. CDR3 bases: TGTGCCAGCAGTTACGCTGACAATGGTGTGGACTATGGCTACACCTTC. It is translated as CASSYADNGVDYGYTF.

DNA of the CDR3: TGTGCCAGCTCACTTACTAGCGGGGGGGCTTACAATGAGCAGTTCTTC. It yields the protein CASSLTSGGAYNEQFF. This sequence joins TRBV18 and TRBJ2-1; TRBD2 aligns across 13 bases. J gave up 4 bases and V 4 bases, and 4 bases lay outside the gene matches. The CDR3 runs to 16 residues. Germline CDR1 reads KGHSH; CDR2 reads LQKENI.

The rearrangement uses TRBV5-1 and TRBJ2-1; 9 bases are shared with TRBD2. The ends lost 3 bases at V and 4 bases at J; junction bases unmatched: 8. Germline V gene lookup returns CDR1 SGHRS and CDR2 YFSETQ. This CDR3 region has 16 residues. CDR3 sequence (DNA): TGCGCCAGCAGCTGGTATAGCGGGGGCCAATACAATGAGCAGTTCTTC. Translated: CASSWYSGGQYNEQFF.

The V and J genes are TRBV5-1 and TRBJ1-3; D is possibly TRBD1 (6 bases). Deletions cut 3 bases from V and 4 bases from J, with 14 bases between. This CDR3 is 15 amino acids long. Germline CDR1 reads SGHRS; CDR2 reads YFSETQ. The CDR3, as DNA: TGCGCCAGCAGCTCACAGGGTGGTTTGGGAAACACCATATATTTT. Encoded protein: CASSSQGGLGNTIYF.

The chain has TRBV4-2 and TRBJ1-3; the match to TRBD1 covers 9 bases. Germline loops: CDR1 LGHNA, CDR2 YNFKEQ. The ends lost 5 bases at V and 14 bases at J; junction bases unmatched: 13. The length of the CDR3 is 14 residues. The CDR3 DNA is TGTGCCAGCAGCGATCCGGGACAGGGCATCCCCCTATATTTT. Residues: CASSDPGQGIPLYF.

The chain is built from TRBV7-6 and TRBJ2-7, with 8 positions matching TRBD1. CDR3 length: 13 amino acids. The germline gives CDR1 SGHVS, CDR2 FNYEAQ. With 5 bases clipped from V and 7 bases from J, the junction kept 7 bases outside the gene matches. CDR3 amino acids: CASSTRQGREQYF. CDR3 nucleotides: TGTGCCAGCAGCACCAGACAGGGGCGGGAGCAGTACTTC.

The gene calls are TRBV6-5 and TRBJ2-5, with D unclear. The germline V gene has CDR1 MNHEY and CDR2 SVGAGI. The CDR3 is made up of 11 amino acids. Trimming removed 7 bases from V and 4 bases from J, with 7 bases in between. DNA of the CDR3: TGTGCCAGCACACAGATAGAGACCCAGTACTTC. Translating it yields CASTQIETQYF.

The rearrangement uses TRBV5-1 and TRBJ1-4; D is ambiguous. The germline V and J ends were trimmed by 0 bases and 0 bases, with 6 bases remaining between them. The CDR3 runs 15 residues. Germline V gives CDR1 SGHRS, CDR2 YFSETQ. The DNA for the CDR3 is TGCGCCAGCAGCTTGGAACTTGCAACTAATGAAAAACTGTTTTTT. It codes for CASSLELATNEKLFF.

J is TRBJ2-5 and V is TRBV10-3, with no clear D. Germline V gene sequence: CDR1 ENHRY, CDR2 SYGVKD. The V end lost 4 bases, the J end lost 1 base, and 10 bases lay between the germline ends. This CDR3 has 14 amino acids. The CDR3 loop reads CAISGHGGQETQYF. The CDR3 coding sequence is TGTGCCATCAGTGGGCACGGCGGCCAAGAGACCCAGTACTTC.

The chain links TRBV6-5 to TRBJ1-1; a possible D gene is TRBD1 (5 bases). The V end was cut by 0 bases, the J end by 1 base, with 9 bases between. This CDR3 region has 15 residues. CDR1 is MNHEY and CDR2 is SVGAGI in the germline V gene. CDR3 coding DNA: TGTGCCAGCAGTTACTCGAACAGGAAGAACACTGAAGCTTTCTTT. This gives the protein CASSYSNRKNTEAFF.

The V and J genes are TRBV6-6 and TRBJ2-1; 12 bases are a match to TRBD1. The V gene end was trimmed by 6 bases and the J gene end by 9 bases; junction bases not matched to a gene: 6. There are 14 residues in the CDR3. Germline V gives CDR1 MNHNY, CDR2 SVGAGI (reference sequence). The CDR3 DNA reads as TGTGCCAGCAGGGCCGGGACAGGGGGCTTTGAGCAGTTCTTC. Its protein is CASRAGTGGFEQFF.

The chain is built from TRBV27 and TRBJ2-1, with D perhaps TRBD2 (6 bases). CDR1 is MNHEY, CDR2 SMNVEV, per germline (reference sequence). V dropped 5 bases and J dropped 5 bases, with 19 bases sitting between them. The length of the CDR3 is 16 residues. CDR3 DNA sequence: TGTGCCAGCAGTCCTCGGTCAGCGGGCGGGCACAATGAGCAGTTCTTC. Amino acid sequence: CASSPRSAGGHNEQFF.

The rearrangement joins TRBV7-3 to TRBJ2-2; 8 nucleotides match TRBD2. Germline CDR1 reads SGHTA; CDR2 reads FQGTGA. V dropped 5 bases and J dropped 6; count of bases not matched to a gene: 17. The CDR3 is 18 amino acids. The CDR3 region is CASSAWTSPIGGAGELFF. The CDR3 DNA reads TGTGCCAGCAGCGCATGGACTAGCCCCATCGGGGGGGCCGGGGAGCTGTTTTTT.

The CDR3, as DNA: TGTGCCAGCAGCCGTAAGGGGGCAGGCACTGAAGCTTTCTTT. It translates to CASSRKGAGTEAFF. The chain couples TRBV7-9 to TRBJ1-1, with TRBD1 matching over 7 bases. The length of the CDR3 is 14 residues. From germline, CDR1 is SEHNR and CDR2 FQNEAQ (reference sequence). The V and J ends lost 5 bases and 4 bases, in that order; junction bases with no gene match: 7.